These 17 T cell receptor beta chains share one sample of origin, sequenced in a study of T cell repertoires in cytomegalovirus infection. TCRdb re-called the reads through MiXCR, storing one row per CDR3 protein. The sample holds some 77,000 distinct CDR3 sequences, 3.7% seen once. The sequencing sample was made of PBMCs. The receptors derive from a human donor in good health (CMV status not recorded). Some clones in this sample may be carry-over from other donors' samples.

This clonotype was counted many times. This chain connects TRBV4-3 to TRBJ1-5, with unresolved D. The CDR3 runs 15 residues. The germline V gene has CDR1 LGHNA and CDR2 YSLEER. The germline V and J ends were trimmed by 1 base and 1 base, with 8 bases remaining between them. The CDR3 DNA is TGCGCCAGCAGCCAAGCCCTCCCGAGCAATCAGCCCCAGCATTTT. It specifies CASSQALPSNQPQHF.

This clonotype was counted many times. The chain carries TRBV2 and TRBJ2-7, with D unresolved. In germline, CDR1 is SNHLY, CDR2 FYNNEI. CDR3 size: 14 residues. Deletions cut 9 bases from V and 2 bases from J, with 17 bases between. The chain's CDR3 is CASSLRRNTYEQYF. CDR3 sequence (DNA): TGTGCCAGTTCACTCCGGCGGAATACCTACGAGCAGTACTTC.

This clonotype was counted at least ten times. J is TRBJ1-3 and V is TRBV27, with D possibly matching TRBD1 (5 bases). Trimming pared 0 bases from V and 4 bases from J, leaving 10 bases between. Germline-derived CDR1 and CDR2 are MNHEY and SMNVEV (reference sequence). The CDR3 is 15 amino acids. The CDR3 region has the DNA TGTGCCAGCAGTTTATCGTCCGGGGCGGGAAACACCATATATTTT. It codes for CASSLSSGAGNTIYF.

This clonotype showed up many times. This chain links TRBV28 with TRBJ1-2, with a weak D call TRBD1 (5 bases). This CDR3 spans 17 amino acids. CDR1 and CDR2 from the germline V gene are MDHEN and SYDVKM. V dropped 10 bases and J dropped 4 bases, with 28 bases sitting between them. In nucleotides, the CDR3 is TGTGCCACCCGACCTCTTGACAGTCACGCCGCGGGCTATGGCTACACCTTC. This translates into CATRPLDSHAAGYGYTF.

Many counts were recorded for this clonotype. DNA for the CDR3: TGTGCCAGCAGCTCCCGCCTTTCCGGGACAGCCCCCCACTTT. Its protein is CASSSRLSGTAPHF. The chain employs TRBV7-2 and TRBJ1-6; 7 positions match TRBD1. Germline-derived CDR1 and CDR2 are SGHTA and FQGNSA. The trim removed 4 bases at V and 18 bases at J, leaving 15 bases unmatched. The CDR3 totals 14 residues.

This clonotype was detected ten times or more. The V and J genes are TRBV5-6 and TRBJ2-7; D gene unclear. The CDR3 runs 12 residues. Germline V gene sequence: CDR1 SGHDT, CDR2 YYEEEE. V dropped 7 bases and J dropped 4 bases, with 12 bases sitting between them. CDR3 nucleotide sequence: TGTGCCAGCGGTGGGTGGCCTTACGAGCAGTACTTC. Residues: CASGGWPYEQYF.

The sample holds many counts of this clonotype. The CDR3 region has the DNA TGTGCCAGCAGCTTAGTAGAAGCCAAGAACACTGAAGCTTTCTTT. Encoded protein: CASSLVEAKNTEAFF. The chain has TRBV7-8 and TRBJ1-1, with D uncertain. In germline, CDR1 is SGHVS, CDR2 FQNEAQ. The CDR3 totals 15 residues. V dropped 1 base and J dropped 1 base, with 10 bases sitting between them.

This clonotype was detected ten times or more. The V and J genes are TRBV19 and TRBJ1-1; D gene uncertain. Germline V gives CDR1 LNHDA, CDR2 SQIVND (reference sequence). V was clipped by 6 bases and J by 3 bases, with 11 bases between them. This CDR3 has 13 amino acids. The CDR3 sequence: CASRSVRYTEAFF. CDR3 DNA sequence: TGTGCCAGTAGATCGGTTAGATACACTGAAGCTTTCTTT.

This clonotype was seen more than once but under ten times. The gene calls are TRBV12-3 or TRBV12-4 and TRBJ2-7; D unresolved. CDR3 length: 13 residues. V lost 1 base to trimming and J lost 7 bases, with 11 bases between them. The CDR3 region is CASSLVSSFEQYF. CDR3 DNA: TGTGCCAGCAGTTTAGTCAGTAGTTTTGAGCAGTACTTC.

This clonotype showed up many times. V gene TRBV7-9 combines with J gene TRBJ1-1; 8 bases are a match to TRBD1. V gave up 11 bases and J gave up 5 bases; unmatched junction bases: 10. The germline V gene encodes CDR1 SEHNR and CDR2 FQNEAQ (reference sequence). The CDR3 is 13 amino acids. DNA of the CDR3: TGTGCCGGAGGACAGGGCTACGGTACTGAAGCTTTCTTT. This codes for CAGGQGYGTEAFF. The variable domain in full, completed from reference TRBV7-9 and TRBJ1-1, reads DTGVSQNPRHKITKRGQNVTFRCDPISEHNRLYWYRQTLGQGPEFLTYFQNEAQLEKSRLLSDRFSAERPKGSFSTLEIQRTEQGDSAMYLCAGGQGYGTEAFFGQGTRLTVV.

In its sample, this clonotype was seen many times. J is TRBJ2-5 and V is TRBV7-2; D is uncertain. The CDR3 is 12 residues long. CDR1 and CDR2 from the germline V gene are SGHTA and FQGNSA. Deletions cut 5 bases from V and 5 bases from J, with 9 bases between. In DNA form, the CDR3 reads TGTGCCAGCAGCCTCCATAAGGAGACCCAGTACTTC. Translating it yields CASSLHKETQYF.

This clonotype showed up many times. The rearrangement uses TRBV27 and TRBJ2-1, with a possible D match to TRBD1 (6 bases). There are 11 residues in the CDR3. Trimming shortened V by 7 bases and J by 7 bases, and 8 bases separated the two germline ends. Germline values: CDR1 MNHEY, CDR2 SMNVEV (reference sequence). The CDR3 sequence: CASTGANEQFF. CDR3 sequence (DNA): TGTGCCAGCACAGGGGCTAATGAGCAGTTCTTC.

The chain is built from TRBV12-3 or TRBV12-4 and TRBJ1-5, with unresolved D. Trimming pared 6 bases from V and 4 bases from J, leaving 13 bases between. The CDR3 contains 14 residues. The CDR3 DNA is TGTGCCAGCAGGACTACAGTGAATAATCAGCCCCAGCATTTT. It is translated as CASRTTVNNQPQHF.

This clonotype was detected many times. This chain joins TRBV7-2 and TRBJ2-3, with 10 bases matching TRBD2. The CDR3 length is 17 residues. Germline V gives CDR1 SGHTA, CDR2 FQGNSA. V was pared by 1 base and J by 1 base, with 5 bases of the junction left unmatched. CDR3 sequence reads: CASSLVPLAGGTDTQYF. The CDR3 DNA sequence: TGTGCCAGCAGCTTAGTCCCTCTAGCGGGGGGCACAGATACGCAGTATTTT.

This clonotype was found many times. The rearrangement joins TRBV12-3 or TRBV12-4 to TRBJ1-1; 7 nucleotides line up with TRBD1. The CDR3 totals 16 residues. Trimming removed 3 bases from V and 1 base from J; junction bases left unmatched: 8. CDR3 DNA sequence: TGTGCCAGCAGTTTGACGTATGGGACAGAGAACACTGAAGCTTTCTTT. Translating gives CASSLTYGTENTEAFF.

This clonotype was detected ten times or more. CDR3 protein: CASSLTSGVGTDTQYF. Written as DNA, the CDR3 is TGTGCCAGCAGCTTAACTAGCGGGGTCGGCACAGATACGCAGTATTTT. The chain combines TRBV7-2 with TRBJ2-3, with TRBD2 matching 10 bases. Per germline, CDR1 SGHTA and CDR2 FQGNSA. V gave up 2 bases and J gave up 1 base; unmatched junction bases: 3. The CDR3 totals 16 residues.

The sample holds many counts of this clonotype. The V gene is TRBV5-5, the J gene TRBJ1-6; 9 bases are a match to TRBD1. CDR1 is SGHKS and CDR2 is YYEKEE in the germline V gene (reference sequence). The CDR3 covers 17 residues. The junction had 9 bases not matched to a gene; V was cut back by 3 bases and J by 5 bases. The CDR3 coding sequence is TGTGCCAGCAGCTCGATAACCGGGACAGGGAATAATTCACCCCTCCACTTT. Its protein product is CASSSITGTGNNSPLHF.